This T cell receptor (beta chain) was sequenced for a study of blood T cell repertoires in COVID-19. Turning to the study itself: Spain, Italy and the United States supplied samples that represented acute and convalescent COVID-19.

How the authors handled the data: Researchers report that nucleated cell counts were estimated from reference gene primer amplification. Sequenced by immunoSEQ multiplex PCR; TCRdb stores in-frame clones only, minus some. V and J calls and clone size are as listed in that table; D and trimming were resolved from the DNA. The data contain about 150,000 clones, more than 75% of them seen just once; the ten biggest clones take up about 4%. Per the germline V gene, CDR1 is ENHRY and CDR2 is SYGVKD. V lost 0 bases to trimming and J lost 6 bases; unmatched junction nucleotides: 12. The CDR3 sequence is 18 residues long.

This receptor was obtained from a man in his 60s with acute or convalescent COVID-19. The sequenced sample consisted of peripheral blood. The chain joins TRBV10-3 to TRBJ2-2, with 8 bases aligning to TRBD2. CDR3 DNA sequence: TGTGCCATCAGTGAGTCGAGTCTGAGCGGGAGCCTCTCCGGGGAGCTGTTTTTT. This gives the protein CAISESSLSGSLSGELFF.